The entry below gives a single T cell receptor (beta chain) sequence along with its context. Its target is not known. The sample belongs to a study of cytomegalovirus exposure and HLA in healthy donors. Germline V lookup: CDR1 ENHRY, CDR2 SYGVKD. This CDR3 has 15 amino acids. Trimming took off 2 bases at V and 2 bases at J, with 11 bases between the two ends. Study-level points and caveats: A highly shared variant cluster was judged a likely technical artifact.

With 60 Vbeta and 13 Jbeta primers, the PCR was carried out. Profiling relied on immunoSEQ multiplex PCR, and the TCRdb table lists in-frame clones only, not all of them. The repertoire has 170,000 or so clones, around 80% of them found once; the top ten carry roughly 6.7%. The TCR comes from a man in his fifties or sixties in good health and CMV-seropositive. V is TRBV10-3 and J is TRBJ2-3; D perhaps matches TRBD2 (6 bases). Sequencing was performed on PBMCs. CDR3 sequence reads: CAISEIGGSTDTQYF. As DNA, the CDR3 is TGTGCCATCAGTGAGATCGGAGGGTCCACAGATACGCAGTATTTT.